One and the same sample provided the 27 T cell receptor beta chains below, sequenced in a study of monozygotic twins with inflammatory bowel disease. TCRdb reprocessed the 5' RACE reads, with one entry per CDR3 protein and no DNA. Its listing shows about 420,000 distinct CDR3 sequences. Sample: blood. The receptors here all came from a human donor with ulcerative colitis or Crohn's disease, or a healthy co-twin of an affected twin (not recorded which).

CDR3 region: CSARDMAGRRSYNEQFF. This chain links TRBV20-1 with TRBJ2-1; the D gene TCRdb calls, TRBD1, cannot be checked with no DNA. The germline V gene encodes CDR1 DFQATT and CDR2 SNEGSKA (reference sequence). The length of the CDR3 is 17 residues.

This sequence joins TRBV5-1 and TRBJ2-1. Germline-derived CDR1 and CDR2 are SGHRS and YFSETQ. This CDR3 has 15 amino acids. The CDR3 reads CASSLADSAYNEQFF.

The chain joins TRBV20-1 to TRBJ1-5; TCRdb's D call of TRBD1 is untestable without DNA. Germline CDR1 reads DFQATT; CDR2 reads SNEGSKA (reference sequence). The CDR3 has 14 residues. The CDR3 loop is CSARGRGQNQPQHF.

The V call is TRBV30, the J call TRBJ2-1; absent DNA, TCRdb's TRBD1 call cannot be checked. CDR1 and CDR2 (germline): GTSNPN, SVGIG (reference sequence). The CDR3 contains 16 residues. The CDR3 loop is CAWRDSPFSSYNEQFF. The variable domain in full, with the rest retrieved from reference TRBV30 and TRBJ2-1, is SQTIHQWPATLVQPVGSPLSLECTVEGTSNPNLYWYRQAAGRGLQLLFYSVGIGQISSEVPQNLSASRPQDRQFILSSKKLLLSDSGFYLCAWRDSPFSSYNEQFFGPGTRLTVL.

The gene calls are TRBV7-6 and TRBJ1-5; TCRdb indicates TRBD1, and absent DNA this call remains unverified. Germline loops: CDR1 SGHVS, CDR2 FNYEAQ. This CDR3 has 16 amino acids. This CDR3 is CASSPGGGGGNQPQHF.

The rearrangement uses TRBV7-9 and TRBJ1-1; TCRdb's D call, TRBD1, is unchecked because there is no DNA. Germline assignment: CDR1 SEHNR and CDR2 FQNEAQ (reference sequence). CDR3 length: 15 amino acids. The CDR3 region is CASSLSGGFGTEAFF. Supplemented by reference TRBV7-9 and TRBJ1-1, the full variable domain reads DTGVSQNPRHKITKRGQNVTFRCDPISEHNRLYWYRQTLGQGPEFLTYFQNEAQLEKSRLLSDRFSAERPKGSFSTLEIQRTEQGDSAMYLCASSLSGGFGTEAFFGQGTRLTVV.

The chain uses TRBV6-2 or TRBV6-3 and TRBJ2-4; checking the TCRdb D call of TRBD2 is not possible without DNA. The germline V gene has CDR1 MNHEY and CDR2 SVGEGT. The CDR3 contains 14 residues. The CDR3 region is CASRLAGGIDIQYF.

CDR3 region: CASSQLRSPAGYTF. The V gene is TRBV4-1, the J gene TRBJ1-2. This CDR3 has 14 residues. CDR1 and CDR2 (germline): MGHRA, YSYEKL.

The V and J genes are TRBV7-2 and TRBJ1-2. The CDR3 runs to 13 residues. Germline V CDR1 and CDR2: SGHTA, FQGNSA. CDR3 amino acids: CASSTSRGKSYTF. Using reference TRBV7-2 and TRBJ1-2 for the parts outside the CDR3, the full variable domain is GAGVSQSPSNKVTEKGKDVELRCDPISGHTALYWYRQSLGQGLEFLIYFQGNSAPDKSGLPSDRFSAERTGGSVSTLTIQRTQQEDSAVYLCASSTSRGKSYTFGSGTRLTVV.

J is TRBJ1-5 and V is TRBV27; lacking DNA, the TRBD1 call made by TCRdb goes unchecked. This CDR3 is built from 14 residues. Germline CDR1 is MNHEY and CDR2 is SMNVEV (reference sequence). The CDR3 protein is CASRSTGDNQPQHF.

This chain links TRBV30 with TRBJ2-7; TCRdb returns TRBD1, unconfirmable since there is no DNA. The CDR3 runs to 14 residues. Germline CDR1 and CDR2: GTSNPN and SVGIG (reference sequence). Here the CDR3 reads CAWSSGGSSYEQYF.

The gene calls are TRBV5-5 and TRBJ1-1; TCRdb indicates TRBD1, and absent DNA this call remains unverified. Germline loops: CDR1 SGHKS, CDR2 YYEKEE (reference sequence). The CDR3 is 17 residues long. This CDR3 reads CASRKEGPLPGNTEAFF.

The chain combines TRBV5-1 with TRBJ2-3; as DNA is missing, the TRBD2 call by TCRdb cannot be tested. The CDR3 contains 18 residues. Germline lookup yields CDR1 SGHRS and CDR2 YFSETQ. CDR3 sequence reads: CASSLLAGGVLGKDTQYF.

This chain links TRBV7-2 with TRBJ1-5. This CDR3 has 16 residues. Germline V gene data show CDR1 as SGHTA and CDR2 as FQGNSA. CDR3 amino acids: CASSLSGRGGEQPQHF.

The chain couples TRBV29-1 to TRBJ2-1; the D gene TCRdb calls, TRBD1, cannot be checked with no DNA. The germline V gene has CDR1 SQVTM and CDR2 ANQGSEA. The CDR3 loop spans 15 amino acids. The CDR3 spells CSVEVGQGLINEQFF.

This sequence joins TRBV18 and TRBJ1-1; the D gene TCRdb calls, TRBD1, cannot be checked with no DNA. CDR1 is KGHSH, CDR2 LQKENI, per germline. The CDR3 length is 13 residues. CDR3 in amino acids: CASRGQLNTEAFF.

CDR3 amino acids: CATVSQAKNIQYF. The chain has TRBV6-1 and TRBJ2-4. From germline, CDR1 is MNHNS and CDR2 SASEGT. There are 13 residues in the CDR3.

This CDR3 reads CASMEGDTQYF. The chain links TRBV12-3 or TRBV12-4 to TRBJ2-3; the D call of TRBD2 rests on TCRdb alone, since no DNA is present to check it. The CDR3 has 11 residues.

The V and J genes are TRBV5-1 and TRBJ1-1. The CDR3 contains 16 residues. Germline CDR1 and CDR2: SGHRS and YFSETQ. CDR3 sequence reads: CASSFAGYGMNTEAFF. The full variable domain, with the rest looked up from reference TRBV5-1 and TRBJ1-1, is KAGVTQTPRYLIKTRGQQVTLSCSPISGHRSVSWYQQTPGQGLQFLFEYFSETQRNKGNFPGRFSGRQFSNSRSEMNVSTLELGDSALYLCASSFAGYGMNTEAFFGQGTRLTVV.

The chain combines TRBV12-3 or TRBV12-4 with TRBJ2-1. The CDR3 is made up of 15 amino acids. CDR3 amino acids: CASSFGRSSYNEQFF.

V is TRBV6-5 and J is TRBJ1-2. This CDR3 is 14 amino acids long. Per the germline V gene, CDR1 is MNHEY and CDR2 is SVGAGI. CDR3 residues: CASSYSGGLSGYTF.

The chain employs TRBV18 and TRBJ2-4. This CDR3 is built from 18 residues. Germline CDR1 is KGHSH and CDR2 is LQKENI. CDR3 residues: CASSPPMGTVMTKNIQYF.

This sequence joins TRBV7-9 and TRBJ1-5; lacking DNA, the TRBD1 call made by TCRdb goes unchecked. CDR3 length: 14 amino acids. Germline values: CDR1 SEHNR, CDR2 FQNEAQ (reference sequence). The CDR3 loop is CASSVMGGDQPQHF.

The rearrangement joins TRBV10-3 to TRBJ2-7; TCRdb gives TRBD1 as the D gene, but with no DNA this cannot be confirmed. The CDR3 length is 14 residues. The germline CDR1 and CDR2 sequences are ENHRY and SYGVKD. CDR3 amino acids: CAIKDRGLSYEQYF.

CDR3 loop: CASSLETGVGGYTF. The chain carries TRBV5-1 and TRBJ1-2; the TRBD1 assignment by TCRdb is unverifiable without DNA. The CDR3 is made up of 14 amino acids. Germline-derived CDR1 and CDR2 are SGHRS and YFSETQ.

The V call is TRBV6-4, the J call TRBJ1-1. Per the germline V gene, CDR1 is MRHNA and CDR2 is SNTAGT. The CDR3 is made up of 15 amino acids. The CDR3 is CASKLGSGGSTEAFF.

This chain joins TRBV7-2 and TRBJ2-3; the D call of TRBD2 rests on TCRdb alone, since no DNA is present to check it. The CDR3 length is 17 residues. Looked up from germline, CDR1 is SGHTA and CDR2 is FQGNSA. CDR3 in amino acids: CASSLELGLAGTDTQYF.